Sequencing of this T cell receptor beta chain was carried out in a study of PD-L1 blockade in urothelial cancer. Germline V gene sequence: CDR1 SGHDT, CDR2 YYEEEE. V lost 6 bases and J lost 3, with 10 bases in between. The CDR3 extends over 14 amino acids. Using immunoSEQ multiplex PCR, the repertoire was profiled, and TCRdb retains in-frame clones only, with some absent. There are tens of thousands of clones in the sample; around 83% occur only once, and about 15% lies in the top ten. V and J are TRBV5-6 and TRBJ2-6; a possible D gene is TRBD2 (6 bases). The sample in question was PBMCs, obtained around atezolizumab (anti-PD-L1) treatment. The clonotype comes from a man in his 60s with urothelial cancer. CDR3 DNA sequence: TGTGCCAGCACTCTGGGGGGTGGGGCCAACGTCCTGACTTTC. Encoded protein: CASTLGGGANVLTF.